A selection of T cell receptor beta chains follows, all from one sample in a study of blood T cell repertoires in COVID-19. Using immunoSEQ multiplex PCR, the repertoire was profiled, and TCRdb retains in-frame clones only, with some absent. The sample contains 200,000 to 250,000 clones, around three quarters of which appear only once. The sequenced sample was peripheral blood. All receptors derive from a woman in her sixties or seventies with acute or convalescent COVID-19. Both conserved end residues are part of each CDR3. D genes are given only for firm matches. Not every row has a clone size; where given, it reads once, few, many or a size class.

V gene	J gene	clone size	D gene	CDR3 protein	CDR3 DNA
TRBV3-1/TRBV3-2	TRBJ2-2	.	TRBD2	CASERTSGTVGELFF	TGTGCCAGCGAGAGGACTAGCGGGACGGTCGGGGAGCTGTTTTTT
TRBV27	TRBJ1-2	few	.	CASSLSYQGGYYGYTF	TGTGCCAGCAGTTTATCTTACCAGGGTGGATACTATGGCTACACCTTC
TRBV5-1	TRBJ1-1	.	.	CASSPPDTAVTEAFF	TGCGCCAGCAGCCCCCCGGACACGGCCGTCACTGAAGCTTTCTTT
TRBV28	TRBJ2-6	.	.	CASSSPGHISHSGANVLTF	TGTGCCAGCAGTTCGCCGGGTCATATCTCCCATTCTGGGGCCAACGTCCTGACTTTC
TRBV24-1	TRBJ2-2	.	TRBD2	CATSDPGLAGGWTGELFF	TGTGCCACCAGTGACCCTGGACTAGCGGGAGGATGGACCGGGGAGCTGTTTTTT
TRBV24-1	TRBJ2-7	.	.	CAILEPAGYEQYF	TGTGCCATCTTGGAACCCGCGGGATACGAGCAGTACTTC
TRBV2	TRBJ2-1	.	TRBD2	CASQFSRQAGGEQFF	TGTGCCAGCCAGTTTTCGCGGCAGGCGGGAGGTGAGCAGTTCTTC
TRBV3-1/TRBV3-2	TRBJ1-1	.	.	CASSQSGDQAFF	TGTGCCAGCAGCCAATCAGGGGATCAAGCTTTCTTT
TRBV7-2	TRBJ1-1	.	TRBD1	CASSALTGAEAFF	TGTGCCAGCAGCGCGTTGACAGGGGCGGAGGCTTTCTTT
TRBV24-1	TRBJ2-1	.	TRBD2	CATSVAGTSYDEQFF	TGTGCCACCAGTGTTGCCGGGACTAGCTACGATGAGCAGTTCTTC
TRBV7-5	TRBJ1-1	.	.	CARSPGQGDTEAFF	TGTGCCAGAAGCCCGGGACAGGGAGATACTGAAGCTTTCTTT
TRBV3-1/TRBV3-2	TRBJ2-3	.	.	CASSQDLLESDTQYF	TGTGCCAGCAGCCAAGATCTACTAGAGTCAGATACGCAGTATTTT
TRBV28	TRBJ1-1	.	.	CASSAPGDSVAFF	TGTGCCAGCAGTGCGCCGGGGGATTCGGTAGCTTTCTTT
TRBV3-1/TRBV3-2	TRBJ1-2	.	.	CASSQDSLSGYTF	TGTGCCAGCAGCCAAGATAGCTTGTCTGGATACACCTTC
TRBV19	TRBJ2-3	few	.	CASSIGAGASTDTQYF	TGTGCCAGTAGTATCGGGGCAGGGGCGAGCACAGATACGCAGTATTTT
TRBV3-1/TRBV3-2	TRBJ1-6	few	TRBD1	CASSRRQGVSSYNSPLHF	TGTGCCAGCAGCCGAAGACAGGGGGTGAGCTCCTATAATTCACCCCTCCACTTT
TRBV6-5	TRBJ2-2	.	TRBD2	CASRGLAGLVGELFF	TGTGCCAGCAGGGGACTAGCGGGTTTGGTCGGGGAGCTGTTTTTT
TRBV5-5	TRBJ1-5	few	.	CASSQEQGVGQPQHF	TGTGCCAGCAGCCAAGAACAGGGTGTTGGTCAGCCCCAGCATTTT
TRBV2	TRBJ2-3	once	TRBD1	CASSGTLRDRFTDTQYF	TGTGCCAGCAGTGGCACGCTCCGGGACAGATTCACAGATACGCAGTATTTT
TRBV6-5	TRBJ2-1	.	TRBD2	CASKTSVSDNEQFF	TGTGCCAGCAAAACTAGCGTCTCCGACAATGAGCAGTTCTTC
TRBV6-2/TRBV6-3	TRBJ1-6	.	.	CASSYSAGRNSPLHF	TGTGCCAGCAGTTACTCGGCAGGGCGGAATTCACCCCTCCACTTT
TRBV5-1	TRBJ2-2	.	TRBD2	CASSDSGRAGGELFF	TGCGCCAGCAGCGATAGCGGGAGGGCCGGCGGGGAGCTGTTTTTT
TRBV18	TRBJ2-7	.	.	CASSPLKTDSYEQYF	TGTGCCAGCTCACCACTCAAGACAGACTCCTACGAGCAGTACTTC
TRBV5-4	TRBJ2-4	.	.	CASSLAKSVNIQYF	TGTGCCAGCAGCTTGGCCAAGAGTGTAAACATTCAGTACTTC
TRBV6-6	TRBJ1-6	.	.	CASRLPGTNNSPLHF	TGTGCCAGCAGATTGCCCGGGACTAATAATTCACCCCTCCACTTT
TRBV6-5	TRBJ2-4	.	.	CASRSRVSAKNIQYF	TGTGCCAGCAGATCCAGGGTTAGTGCCAAAAACATTCAGTACTTC
TRBV5-1	TRBJ2-1	.	TRBD1	CASRQGLTSYNEQFF	TGCGCCAGTAGACAGGGTCTTACCTCCTACAATGAGCAGTTCTTC
TRBV28	TRBJ1-6	.	.	CASSSIQGQNSPLHF	TGTGCCAGCAGTTCAATCCAGGGGCAAAATTCACCCCTCCACTTT
TRBV6-6	TRBJ2-1	.	TRBD2	CASISGLAGLGEQFF	TGTGCCAGCATCTCGGGACTAGCGGGCTTAGGGGAGCAGTTCTTC
TRBV7-9	TRBJ2-3	.	.	CASSLSGSGTDTQYF	TGTGCCAGCAGCTTGAGTGGGAGTGGCACAGATACGCAGTATTTT
TRBV30	TRBJ1-1	.	.	CAWSVKGVDTEAFF	TGTGCCTGGAGTGTAAAAGGGGTGGACACTGAAGCTTTCTTT
TRBV4-1	TRBJ2-2	.	TRBD1	CASSQFGQGWNTGELFF	TGCGCCAGCAGCCAATTTGGACAGGGATGGAACACCGGGGAGCTGTTTTTT
TRBV18	TRBJ2-1	once	.	CASSPGAGKNEQFF	TGTGCCAGCTCACCGGGGGCGGGTAAGAATGAGCAGTTCTTC
TRBV5-1	TRBJ1-2	.	TRBD1	CASSETTGGLSGYTF	TGCGCCAGCAGCGAAACTACAGGGGGTCTTAGTGGCTACACCTTC
TRBV5-1	TRBJ2-7	.	.	CASSLGQGRSYEQYF	TGCGCCAGCAGCTTGGGTCAGGGAAGGTCCTACGAGCAGTACTTC
TRBV29-1	TRBJ2-1	once	TRBD1	CSGHPTGGNEQFF	TGCAGCGGCCATCCAACAGGGGGCAATGAGCAGTTCTTC
TRBV7-9	TRBJ1-6	.	TRBD1	CASSSGGADSPLHF	TGTGCCAGCAGCTCAGGGGGCGCGGATTCACCCCTCCACTTT
TRBV2	TRBJ1-1	.	TRBD1	CASSDEGRGSTEAFF	TGTGCCAGCAGTGACGAGGGCAGGGGGAGCACTGAAGCTTTCTTT
TRBV19	TRBJ2-2	many	TRBD2	CASSTRSGRANGELFF	TGTGCCAGTAGTACTCGTAGCGGGAGGGCCAACGGGGAGCTGTTTTTT
TRBV19	TRBJ1-1	few	.	CASHARENTEAFF	TGTGCCAGTCACGCACGGGAGAACACTGAAGCTTTCTTT
TRBV5-5	TRBJ2-7	.	.	CASSLTPGTHEQYF	TGTGCCAGCAGCTTAACCCCCGGGACACACGAGCAGTACTTC
TRBV5-1	TRBJ2-1	.	.	CASHLDINGNEQFF	TGCGCCAGTCATCTCGACATAAATGGGAATGAGCAGTTCTTC
TRBV5-1	TRBJ2-3	.	TRBD2	CASSSATSSGRLTDTQYF	TGCGCCAGCAGCTCAGCAACTTCTAGCGGGAGGCTTACAGATACGCAGTATTTT
TRBV4-2	TRBJ2-3	.	.	CASSQVGGGGMSTDTQYF	TGTGCCAGCAGCCAAGTAGGTGGGGGAGGAATGAGCACAGATACGCAGTATTTT
TRBV19	TRBJ1-5	.	.	CASYPSGQWRQPQHF	TGTGCCAGTTACCCATCAGGACAGTGGAGACAGCCCCAGCATTTT
TRBV30	TRBJ1-2	few	.	CAWSVGANGYTF	TGTGCCTGGAGTGTGGGGGCAAATGGCTACACCTTC
TRBV24-1	TRBJ2-3	.	TRBD1	CATRGDRVFDTQYF	TGTGCCACCAGGGGGGACAGGGTGTTTGATACGCAGTATTTT
TRBV9	TRBJ2-3	.	.	CASSVDTEFTDTQYF	TGTGCCAGCAGCGTAGACACCGAATTCACAGATACGCAGTATTTT
TRBV5-1	TRBJ2-1	.	TRBD2	CASSSLAGSDSYNEQFF	TGCGCCAGCAGTTCCCTAGCGGGCTCCGATTCCTACAATGAGCAGTTCTTC
TRBV6-4	TRBJ2-2	few	TRBD2	CASSATSGRASLTGELFF	TGTGCCAGCAGTGCCACTAGCGGGAGGGCCTCGCTTACCGGGGAGCTGTTTTTT
TRBV6-1	TRBJ2-2	.	.	CASSEASSVVDTGELFF	TGTGCCAGCAGTGAAGCGTCGAGCGTTGTAGACACCGGGGAGCTGTTTTTT
TRBV7-6	TRBJ1-3	.	TRBD1	CASSLGNRGAGNTIYF	TGTGCCAGCAGCTTAGGCAACAGGGGGGCTGGAAACACCATATATTTT
TRBV19	TRBJ2-5	.	TRBD1	CASSFGYRGGAGETQYF	TGTGCCAGTAGTTTTGGGTACAGAGGGGGCGCCGGAGAGACCCAGTACTTC
TRBV18	TRBJ2-2	.	TRBD2	CASSSAGGPGTGELFF	TGTGCCAGCTCGTCAGCGGGAGGGCCGGGCACCGGGGAGCTGTTTTTT
TRBV19	TRBJ1-2	few	.	CASSSAPQGLGYTF	TGTGCCAGTTCCTCAGCGCCGCAAGGATTAGGCTACACCTTC
TRBV4-1	TRBJ2-5	.	.	CASSPMTGIGETQYF	TGCGCCAGCAGCCCTATGACAGGAATTGGGGAGACCCAGTACTTC
TRBV19	TRBJ2-1	.	TRBD2	CASRASGAPAYNEQFF	TGTGCCAGTCGCGCTAGCGGGGCCCCAGCCTACAATGAGCAGTTCTTC
TRBV15	TRBJ2-5	.	TRBD1	CATSRGQGAGETQYF	TGTGCCACCAGCAGAGGTCAGGGGGCCGGGGAGACCCAGTACTTC
TRBV19	TRBJ2-1	.	TRBD2	CASSTISGSFHNEQFF	TGTGCCAGTAGTACCATAAGCGGGAGCTTCCACAATGAGCAGTTCTTC
TRBV28	TRBJ2-3	.	.	CASSLAPRIAASTDTQYF	TGTGCCAGCAGCTTAGCCCCTCGTATAGCGGCTAGCACAGATACGCAGTATTTT